The 28 T cell receptor beta chains presented below share a single source sample, sequenced in a study of blood T cell repertoires in COVID-19. Only in-frame clones appear in the TCRdb table, and some are missing; sequencing was by immunoSEQ multiplex PCR. The data show some 230,000 clones, with approximately 90% seen just once and under 3.5% held by the top ten. What was sequenced was PBMCs or T cells enriched from blood (not recorded which). The receptors were gathered from a woman between 18 and 29 years old in a cohort exposed to, infected with or recovered from COVID-19 (not recorded which).

This chain joins TRBV10-1 and TRBJ2-2, with D unclear. The CDR3 contains 15 residues. Deletions cut 8 bases from V and 1 base from J, with 14 bases between. Germline V CDR1 and CDR2: WNHNN, SYGVQD (reference sequence). The CDR3 DNA sequence: TGCGCCAGCGGAGACTTCATCGGGAACACCGGGGAGCTGTTTTTT. It specifies CASGDFIGNTGELFF.

Regarding this clone: Other DNA variants within this sample encode the same CDR3. The chain links TRBV19 to TRBJ1-1; TRBD1 aligns across 8 bases. The CDR3 runs 15 residues. Germline V gene sequence: CDR1 LNHDA, CDR2 SQIVND (reference sequence). J lost 3 bases, V lost 5 bases, and 8 bases had no gene match. The CDR3 coding sequence is TGTGCCAGTAGTCCCGGGACAGGCGGGGACACTGAAGCTTTCTTT. It specifies CASSPGTGGDTEAFF.

This sequence joins TRBV15 and TRBJ2-7; D possibly corresponds to TRBD1 (6 bases). This CDR3 region has 15 residues. The germline V gene has CDR1 LNHNV and CDR2 YYDKDF (reference sequence). The ends were cut back, 0 bases at V and 2 bases at J, with 11 bases in the middle. Written as DNA, the CDR3 is TGTGCCACCAGCAGAGAAAACAGGGACCCCTACGAGCAGTACTTC. Protein product: CATSRENRDPYEQYF.

V is TRBV11-2 and J is TRBJ1-1, with unresolved D. Trimming took 6 bases from V and 4 from J, leaving 30 bases between them. CDR3 length: 19 residues. Germline CDR1 SGHAT, CDR2 FQNNGV. The CDR3 sequence: CASRSSRQSSPKRTTEAFF. CDR3 in DNA: TGTGCCAGCAGGTCTAGTAGGCAGAGCTCACCCAAGCGTACCACTGAAGCTTTCTTT. The entire variable domain, with the rest obtained from reference TRBV11-2 and TRBJ1-1, is as follows: EAGVAQSPRYKIIEKRQSVAFWCNPISGHATLYWYQQILGQGPKLLIQFQNNGVVDDSQLPKDRFSAERLKGVDSTLKIQPAKLEDSAVYLCASRSSRQSSPKRTTEAFFGQGTRLTVV.

In DNA, the CDR3 is TGTGCCAGCAGCGGCGGGACAGCTGGAAACACCATATATTTT. It encodes CASSGGTAGNTIYF. The gene calls are TRBV11-3 and TRBJ1-3; TRBD1 agrees at 7 bases. CDR3 length: 14 amino acids. CDR1 is SGHNT and CDR2 is YENEEA in the germline V gene. V shed 5 bases and J 2 bases; nucleotides not matched to a gene: 3.

The table lists this clone with a few counts. The rearrangement links TRBV11-2 to TRBJ1-1; D perhaps matches TRBD1 (5 bases). This CDR3 region has 14 residues. Trimming removed 1 base from V and 3 bases from J, with 9 bases in between. Germline V gene lookup returns CDR1 SGHAT and CDR2 FQNNGV. CDR3 protein: CASSLGPGDTEAFF. CDR3 nucleotide sequence: TGTGCCAGCAGCTTAGGCCCGGGGGACACTGAAGCTTTCTTT.

The chain carries TRBV18 and TRBJ1-1; D not certain. Germline V gene sequence: CDR1 KGHSH, CDR2 LQKENI. The CDR3 has 15 amino acids. V lost 1 base and J 6 bases, leaving 15 bases between the germline ends. For the CDR3, the DNA is TGTGCCAGCTCACCACGGAGAGGAGAGGTCCCTGAAGCTTTCTTT. Translated, it gives CASSPRRGEVPEAFF.

The V call is TRBV28, the J call TRBJ1-2, with TRBD1 matching 7 bases. The CDR3 has 18 residues. Losses at the gene ends were 3 bases for V and 3 bases for J; bases not matched to a gene: 16. Germline assignment: CDR1 MDHEN and CDR2 SYDVKM. CDR3 coding DNA: TGTGCCAGCAGTTTCACCCGGGGGACAGCGAGGGATGACTATGGCTACACCTTC. Encoded protein: CASSFTRGTARDDYGYTF.

This clone was detected only once. The chain joins TRBV7-6 to TRBJ2-3; TRBD2 aligns across 10 bases. The CDR3 is 17 residues long. With V trimmed by 3 bases and J by 4 bases, 10 bases remained unmatched. The V gene's germline CDR1 is SGHVS and CDR2 FNYEAQ. In DNA, the CDR3 is TGTGCCAGCAGCTTGTCGCTAGCGGGAGCGTCGGCAGATACGCAGTATTTT. Amino acids: CASSLSLAGASADTQYF. Variable domain in full (rest from reference TRBV7-6 and TRBJ2-3): GAGVSQSPRYKVTKRGQDVALRCDPISGHVSLYWYRQALGQGPEFLTYFNYEAQQDKSGLPNDRFSAERPEGSISTLTIQRTEQRDSAMYRCASSLSLAGASADTQYFGPGTRLTVL.

This clone has only one observation. V is TRBV5-1 and J is TRBJ2-1; 8 bases map to TRBD2. J lost 4 bases, V lost 4 bases, and 7 bases had no gene match. CDR3 size: 15 residues. The germline V gene has CDR1 SGHRS and CDR2 YFSETQ. The DNA for the CDR3 is TGCGCCAGCAGCGCAAGCGGGGGCCTATACAATGAGCAGTTCTTC. Protein: CASSASGGLYNEQFF.

The chain employs TRBV5-1 and TRBJ2-1; D unclear. Germline V CDR1 and CDR2: SGHRS, YFSETQ. Deletions cut 0 bases from V and 12 bases from J, with 7 bases between. This CDR3 spans 11 amino acids. This CDR3 is CASSLAERQFF. CDR3 in DNA: TGCGCCAGCAGCTTGGCCGAGCGGCAGTTCTTC.

At least ten counts were recorded for this clone. For the CDR3, the DNA is TGTGCCAGCAGTCCACGGGTGCGGACAGGGGGCGGTGAGCAGTACTTC. It is translated as CASSPRVRTGGGEQYF. The V and J genes are TRBV28 and TRBJ2-7, with 11 bases lining up with TRBD1. V lost 5 bases, J lost 7 bases, and 13 bases stayed unmatched. The germline V gene encodes CDR1 MDHEN and CDR2 SYDVKM. This CDR3 comprises 16 residues.

This chain links TRBV6-5 with TRBJ1-3; maybe TRBD1 (5 bases). Between the trimmed V and J ends, which lost 4 bases and 0 bases, there was a span of 10 bases. CDR1 is MNHEY and CDR2 is SVGAGI in the germline V gene. This CDR3 is 15 amino acids long. CDR3 nucleotide sequence: TGTGCCAGCAGTTTGGCAGGGAACTCTGGAAACACCATATATTTT. This encodes CASSLAGNSGNTIYF.

About this clone: The sample carries other DNA sequences with the same CDR3. The chain links TRBV24-1 to TRBJ2-3; D unresolved. CDR1 is KGHDR, CDR2 SFDVKD, per germline. CDR3 length: 14 amino acids. V lost 3 bases, J lost 1 base, and 7 bases lay in between. DNA of the CDR3: TGTGCCACCAGTGATCCTCGAGGCACAGATACGCAGTATTTT. Its translation is CATSDPRGTDTQYF.

This sequence joins TRBV19 and TRBJ1-5; D is perhaps TRBD1 (6 bases). The CDR3 has 15 amino acids. In germline, CDR1 is LNHDA, CDR2 SQIVND (reference sequence). Trimming took 5 bases from V and 7 from J, leaving 18 bases between them. In DNA form, the CDR3 reads TGTGCCAGTAGTCCCCCCCTTGGGGGCATCCAGCCCCAGCATTTT. This gives the protein CASSPPLGGIQPQHF.

V gene TRBV29-1 combines with J gene TRBJ2-3, with 9 bases fitting TRBD2. The CDR3 covers 13 residues. The V gene's germline CDR1 is SQVTM and CDR2 ANQGSEA. The V and J ends lost 6 bases and 3 bases, in that order; junction bases with no gene match: 4. Here the CDR3 DNA reads TGCAGCGTCCTAGCGGGGACTACAGATACGCAGTATTTT. Encoded protein: CSVLAGTTDTQYF.

Worth noting for this clone: The CDR3 carries no conserved terminal phenylalanine or tryptophan, so it likely arises from a read error. The DNA is omitted, as the CDR3 cannot be located on it reliably, and the CDR3 follows TCRdb's listing. This CDR3 is CASSLPGASGNAYL. The chain has TRBV28 and TRBJ2-3; TRBD2 is taken as the D call from the table, unchecked against the DNA. The CDR3 spans 14 residues, counting both ends. The V gene's germline CDR1 is MDHEN and CDR2 SYDVKM.

In this sample, this clone turned up once. The chain has TRBV9 and TRBJ2-7, with D possibly being TRBD2 (5 bases). V gave up 3 bases and J gave up 3 bases, with 13 bases separating them. Per the germline V gene, CDR1 is SGDLS and CDR2 is YYNGEE. The CDR3 loop spans 14 amino acids. The CDR3 is CASSAGGGFYEQYF. CDR3 nucleotide sequence: TGTGCCAGCAGCGCCGGTGGCGGGTTCTACGAGCAGTACTTC.

CDR3 sequence: CASSPVFRGNTEAFF. The CDR3 DNA sequence: TGTGCCAGTAGTCCCGTGTTTAGGGGGAACACTGAAGCTTTCTTT. The gene calls are TRBV19 and TRBJ1-1; D might be TRBD1 (5 bases). V was clipped by 5 bases and J by 1 base, with 14 bases between them. The CDR3 contains 15 residues. Per germline, CDR1 LNHDA and CDR2 SQIVND (reference sequence).

The chain carries TRBV29-1 and TRBJ2-3, with 10 bases fitting TRBD1. The CDR3 runs 15 residues. The V gene's germline CDR1 is SQVTM and CDR2 ANQGSEA. V shed 5 bases and J 6 bases; nucleotides not matched to a gene: 11. CDR3: CSVNWDRGPQDTQYF. In DNA form, the CDR3 reads TGCAGCGTTAATTGGGACAGGGGCCCCCAGGATACGCAGTATTTT.

This clone was detected once. The V call is TRBV6-2 or TRBV6-3, the J call TRBJ2-1; 13 nucleotides align to TRBD2. The CDR3 has 18 residues. From germline, CDR1 is MNHEY and CDR2 SVGEGT. Unmatched junction bases numbered 12, after V lost 2 bases and J lost 8 bases. The CDR3 loop reads CASSYEGTSGKEVDEQFF. In DNA form, the CDR3 reads TGTGCCAGCAGTTACGAGGGGACTAGCGGGAAAGAGGTGGATGAGCAGTTCTTC.

This sequence joins TRBV29-1 and TRBJ2-3; 7 bases map to TRBD2. The germline V gene encodes CDR1 SQVTM and CDR2 ANQGSEA. V was clipped by 8 bases and J by 0 bases; unmatched bases: 8. This CDR3 contains 14 residues. The CDR3 nucleotides read TGCAGCTGGGCGGCTAGCGGTAGCACAGATACGCAGTATTTT. It yields the protein CSWAASGSTDTQYF.

The chain joins TRBV5-1 to TRBJ2-6, with 8 bases aligning to TRBD1. Germline CDR1 and CDR2: SGHRS and YFSETQ. V was clipped by 3 bases and J by 0 bases; unmatched bases: 8. The CDR3 spans 18 residues. CDR3 in DNA: TGCGCCAGCAGCTCCGACAGGGGCTTGAGCTCTGGGGCCAACGTCCTGACTTTC. It codes for CASSSDRGLSSGANVLTF.

The gene calls are TRBV2 and TRBJ2-3; D perhaps matches TRBD1 (5 bases). Per germline, CDR1 SNHLY and CDR2 FYNNEI. CDR3 length equals 14 residues. Trimming left V 4 bases short and J 0 bases short, with 8 bases between. The CDR3 DNA sequence: TGTGCCAGCAGTGGGAAGGGGAGCACAGATACGCAGTATTTT. Its translation is CASSGKGSTDTQYF. The entire variable domain, with the rest obtained from reference TRBV2 and TRBJ2-3, is as follows: EPEVTQTPSHQVTQMGQEVILRCVPISNHLYFYWYRQILGQKVEFLVSFYNNEISEKSEIFDDQFSVERPDGSNFTLKIRSTKLEDSAMYFCASSGKGSTDTQYFGPGTRLTVL.

This chain connects TRBV28 to TRBJ1-5, with 8 bases aligning to TRBD1. This CDR3 comprises 15 residues. V lost 4 bases to trimming and J lost 7 bases; unmatched junction nucleotides: 9. CDR1 is MDHEN and CDR2 is SYDVKM in the germline V gene. The CDR3 spells CASSWHQGAEQPQHF. CDR3 in DNA: TGTGCCAGCAGTTGGCATCAGGGGGCAGAACAGCCCCAGCATTTT. The complete variable domain, with remaining parts taken from reference TRBV28 and TRBJ1-5, reads DVKVTQSSRYLVKRTGEKVFLECVQDMDHENMFWYRQDPGLGLRLIYFSYDVKMKEKGDIPEGYSVSREKKERFSLILESASTNQTSMYLCASSWHQGAEQPQHFGDGTRLSIL.

V gene TRBV5-1 combines with J gene TRBJ1-5, with D perhaps TRBD1 (5 bases). V dropped 2 bases and J dropped 4 bases, with 13 bases sitting between them. Germline CDR1 and CDR2: SGHRS and YFSETQ. This CDR3 is 15 amino acids long. CDR3 amino acids: CASSFQGGWNQPQHF. For the CDR3, the DNA is TGCGCCAGCAGCTTCCAGGGCGGATGGAATCAGCCCCAGCATTTT.

The J gene is TRBJ2-1, the V gene TRBV7-3; the match to TRBD2 covers 7 bases. V shed 5 bases and J 1 base; nucleotides not matched to a gene: 5. This CDR3 region has 15 residues. In germline, CDR1 is SGHTA, CDR2 FQGTGA. CDR3 protein: CASSPLATSYNEQFF. In nucleotides, the CDR3 is TGTGCCAGCAGCCCACTAGCGACATCCTACAATGAGCAGTTCTTC.

The chain recombines TRBV24-1 with TRBJ1-2; 11 bases align to TRBD1. V dropped 4 bases and J dropped 4; count of bases not matched to a gene: 10. The CDR3 is 17 amino acids. Per germline, CDR1 KGHDR and CDR2 SFDVKD. CDR3 DNA: TGTGCCACCAGTGACGCAGGGACAGGGGGTAGAGTCTATGGCTACACCTTC. It codes for CATSDAGTGGRVYGYTF.